The rows below give T cell receptor beta chains drawn from one sample of a study of blood T cell repertoires in COVID-19. TCRdb's copy holds only in-frame clones and misses some; the assay was immunoSEQ multiplex PCR. The sample lists about 250,000 clones; roughly 89% were seen once. Source material: peripheral blood. These receptors were collected from a man in his thirties or forties with acute or convalescent COVID-19. CDR3s include the opening cysteine and the closing phenylalanine or tryptophan. A D gene is named only where the DNA matches it firmly. Where a row states a size, it is once, few, many or the class of an expanded clone; other rows omit it.

V gene,D gene,clone size,J gene,CDR3 DNA,CDR3 protein
TRBV7-6,TRBD2,NA,TRBJ2-7,TGTGCCAGCAGCCGGGGGACTAGCGGGGTATACGAGCAGTACTTC,CASSRGTSGVYEQYF
TRBV5-1,NA,NA,TRBJ2-7,TGCGCCAGCAGCTTTATGTGGGAGTGGGCTGAATCCTACGAGCAGTACTTC,CASSFMWEWAESYEQYF
TRBV5-1,NA,few,TRBJ1-4,TGCGCCAGCAGCCTGGTGGGCGCGGGAGAAAAACTGTTTTTT,CASSLVGAGEKLFF
TRBV30,NA,NA,TRBJ1-2,TGTGCCTGGAGGCAGTACTATGGCTACACCTTC,CAWRQYYGYTF
TRBV11-2,NA,NA,TRBJ1-3,TGTGCCAGCAGTAACAGGGTTGGAAACACCATATATTTT,CASSNRVGNTIYF
TRBV12-3/TRBV12-4,NA,NA,TRBJ1-5,TGTGCCAGCAGTTTTCCGCCCAGGGAATCTCAGCATTTT,CASSFPPRESQHF
TRBV30,TRBD2,NA,TRBJ2-1,TGTGCCTGGGACGCGGGTCCCAATAGTCGTAGCGGGAGTTTCGGTGAGCAGTTCTTC,CAWDAGPNSRSGSFGEQFF
TRBV13,TRBD2,NA,TRBJ2-3,TGTGCCAGCAGCCCCCGGATAGCGGGGGGCACAGATACGCAGTATTTT,CASSPRIAGGTDTQYF
TRBV6-1,NA,NA,TRBJ1-3,TGTGCCAGCAGTGACAGGCCAAGCTCTGGAAACACCATATATTTT,CASSDRPSSGNTIYF
TRBV6-5,TRBD1,NA,TRBJ2-3,TGTGCCAGCGTCTGGACAGGGGGCAGTGCAGATACGCAGTATTTT,CASVWTGGSADTQYF
TRBV5-4,NA,NA,TRBJ1-2,TGTGCCAGCAGCTTGGGAAGCCAGGGAAACTATGGCTACACCTTC,CASSLGSQGNYGYTF
TRBV29-1,TRBD1,NA,TRBJ2-3,TGCAGCGTTAAGGACAGGGCGAGGACAGATACGCAGTATTTT,CSVKDRARTDTQYF
TRBV7-2,NA,NA,TRBJ2-2,TGTGCCAGCAGCTGGGGACTCTCGAACACCGGGGAGCTGTTTTTT,CASSWGLSNTGELFF
TRBV6-1,NA,NA,TRBJ1-2,TGTGCCAGCAGTGAAGGGTGGGGGGGGATCTATGGCTACACCTTC,CASSEGWGGIYGYTF
TRBV5-1,TRBD1,NA,TRBJ2-7,TGCGCCAGCAGCAATTTTGGGGACAGAAACTACGAGCAGTACTTC,CASSNFGDRNYEQYF
TRBV27,NA,NA,TRBJ1-6,TGTGCCAGCAGTTTATCGCCCCCACTCTCACCCCTCCACTTT,CASSLSPPLSPLHF
TRBV18,TRBD1,NA,TRBJ1-1,TGTGCCAGCTCCCTCGGACAGGGGTACACTGAAGCTTTCTTT,CASSLGQGYTEAFF
TRBV5-8,TRBD2,once,TRBJ2-2,TGTGCCAGCAGCTCGATTAGCGGGGCCGACACCGGGGAGCTGTTTTTT,CASSSISGADTGELFF